The 27 T cell receptor beta chains given below trace back to one sample, sequenced in a study of blood T cells in healthy people across ages. PCR was performed a second time for about 7 to 11 cycles using a sample-barcoded 5' primer and a J-beta primer mix. TCRdb fed the 5' RACE reads into MiXCR, producing one record per CDR3 protein. The sample records about 700,000 distinct CDR3 sequences, approximately 31% being singletons. The sequencing sample was made of blood. The receptors originated from a woman over 75 in good health.

The table lists this clonotype with many counts. The V call is TRBV6-1, the J call TRBJ1-2, with a possible D match to TRBD1 (5 bases). The CDR3 consists of 14 residues. The germline V gene encodes CDR1 MNHNS and CDR2 SASEGT. V lost 3 bases, J lost 6 bases, and 14 bases lay in between. This CDR3 is CASSDGRARDGYTF. CDR3 bases: TGTGCCAGCAGTGACGGCAGGGCTCGGGATGGCTACACCTTC.

In its sample, this clonotype was seen a few times. The J gene is TRBJ1-4, the V gene TRBV7-3, with 7 positions matching TRBD1. The CDR3 contains 15 residues. CDR1 and CDR2 from the germline V gene are SGHTA and FQGTGA. Germline trimming cut 5 bases from V and 7 bases from J; bases unmatched to any gene: 10. The CDR3 sequence: CASSPRGGLGEKLFF. DNA of the CDR3: TGTGCCAGCAGCCCCAGGGGGGGCCTCGGTGAAAAACTGTTTTTT.

This clonotype was counted at least ten times. The chain recombines TRBV5-1 with TRBJ2-5; D is perhaps TRBD2 (6 bases). The CDR3 runs to 15 residues. Trimming shortened V by 4 bases and J by 2 bases, and 15 bases separated the two germline ends. CDR1 SGHRS and CDR2 YFSETQ come from the germline V gene. The CDR3 DNA reads as TGCGCCAGCAGCAGGCGGGGCCCAAATCAAGAGACCCAGTACTTC. Protein: CASSRRGPNQETQYF.

For this clonotype: The limits of the CDR3 on the DNA are not certain, so only TCRdb's listed CDR3 is given. The chain employs TRBV6-1 and TRBJ2-7; TRBD1, the table's D call, lacks a check against the DNA. The CDR3 is 15 amino acids in total, end residues counted. Germline assignment: CDR1 MNHNS and CDR2 SASEGT. CDR3: CASSAVGRGSHEQDF.

Regarding this clonotype: A much larger clonotype is one base distant, so this may be a read error. The V and J genes are TRBV6-1 and TRBJ2-7; TRBD1 agrees at 8 bases. CDR1 is MNHNS, CDR2 SASEGT, per germline. V gave up 1 base and J gave up 3 bases; unmatched junction bases: 5. This CDR3 comprises 15 residues. CDR3 nucleotide sequence: TGTGCCAGCAGTGAAGGGACAGGGAGAGGCTACGAGCAGTACTTC. This sequence encodes CASSEGTGRGYEQYF.

Ten or more counts support this clonotype. The V gene is TRBV29-1, the J gene TRBJ1-4, with D uncertain. V was trimmed by 2 bases and J by 8 bases, leaving 27 bases between them. Germline V gene lookup returns CDR1 SQVTM and CDR2 ANQGSEA. This CDR3 has 18 amino acids. The CDR3 region has the DNA TGCAGCGTTGAACGCAGCTCTAATGAAAAACTGTTTTCCGAAAAACTGTTTTTT. It specifies CSVERSSNEKLFSEKLFF.

The chain recombines TRBV7-9 with TRBJ1-1, with D maybe TRBD1 (6 bases). The length of the CDR3 is 15 residues. V shed 2 bases and J shed 6 bases, with 16 bases lying between them. From germline, CDR1 is SEHNR and CDR2 FQNEAQ (reference sequence). CDR3 DNA: TGTGCCAGCAGCTTAAGGGGGGGCGGGAAATCTGAAGCTTTCTTT. Translation gives CASSLRGGGKSEAFF.

In this sample, this clonotype turned up many times. The chain recombines TRBV6-5 with TRBJ1-2; no definite D call. The germline gives CDR1 MNHEY, CDR2 SVGAGI. Trimming took 5 bases from V and 6 from J, leaving 19 bases between them. The CDR3 sequence is 15 residues long. This chain's CDR3 is CASSPTPGQGNGYTF. In DNA, the CDR3 is TGTGCCAGCAGTCCGACTCCGGGCCAAGGGAATGGCTACACCTTC.

Of note for this clonotype: One base away lies a much larger clone, so this may be a sequencing read error. The CDR3 DNA reads TGCGCCAGCAGCCAAGATGTTTTCTCGGGGCCGGATACGCAGTATTTT. As protein: CASSQDVFSGPDTQYF. The chain carries TRBV4-3 and TRBJ2-3; tentatively, D is TRBD1 or TRBD2 (5 bases each). V was cut by 0 bases and J by 6 bases, with 16 bases left in between. The CDR3 is 16 residues long. Looked up from germline, CDR1 is LGHNA and CDR2 is YSLEER.

The CDR3 DNA reads as TGTGCCAGCAGTGGGGCCGGGACAGGGGGCGTTTTTGATCAGCCCCAGCATTTT. Encoded protein: CASSGAGTGGVFDQPQHF. The chain links TRBV27 to TRBJ1-5; 12 bases map to TRBD1. The CDR3 totals 18 residues. The V and J ends lost 5 bases and 5 bases, in that order; junction bases with no gene match: 13. Germline V gives CDR1 MNHEY, CDR2 SMNVEV (reference sequence).

The chain uses TRBV7-2 and TRBJ2-1, with D possibly being TRBD2 (6 bases). The CDR3 is 16 amino acids. Trimming shortened V by 5 bases and J by 10 bases, and 24 bases separated the two germline ends. The germline CDR1 and CDR2 sequences are SGHTA and FQGNSA. CDR3 amino acids: CASSPGVLKGRHEQFF. The CDR3 DNA follows: TGTGCCAGCAGCCCGGGGGTACTAAAAGGTCGGCACGAGCAGTTCTTC.

This clonotype was found many times. The rearrangement joins TRBV7-2 to TRBJ2-5; no reliable D call. Germline V gene lookup returns CDR1 SGHTA and CDR2 FQGNSA. Trimming took off 5 bases at V and 5 bases at J, with 15 bases between the two ends. The CDR3 length is 14 residues. The CDR3 sequence: CASSILGRAETQYF. CDR3 coding DNA: TGTGCCAGCAGCATCCTCGGCCGGGCTGAGACCCAGTACTTC.

The chain has TRBV15 and TRBJ2-2; D possibly uses TRBD1 or TRBD2 (6 bases each). Per germline, CDR1 LNHNV and CDR2 YYDKDF (reference sequence). V was cut by 1 base and J by 6 bases, with 24 bases left in between. The CDR3 contains 19 residues. In nucleotides, the CDR3 is TGTGCCACCAGCAGAGGGTTCGAGGGGGGCCGTATAGTCTCCGGGGAGCTGTTTTTT. Its protein is CATSRGFEGGRIVSGELFF.

At least ten counts were recorded for this clonotype. The chain recombines TRBV4-1 with TRBJ2-1; TRBD2 matches at 12 bases. This CDR3 contains 17 residues. Germline values: CDR1 MGHRA, CDR2 YSYEKL. V shed 1 base and J 9 bases; nucleotides not matched to a gene: 10. CDR3 DNA sequence: TGCGCCAGCAGCCAAGGGACTCTAGCGGGGGGGCCTAGTGAGCAGTTCTTC. This gives the protein CASSQGTLAGGPSEQFF.

This clonotype was seen many times. The chain has TRBV6-5 and TRBJ1-6; the D is unclear. Germline V gives CDR1 MNHEY, CDR2 SVGAGI. This CDR3 is 12 amino acids long. V lost 2 bases, J lost 7 bases, and 3 bases lay in between. This CDR3 reads CASSYVNSPLHF. For the CDR3, the DNA is TGTGCCAGCAGTTACGTCAATTCACCCCTCCACTTT.

This rearrangement joins TRBV7-8 to TRBJ1-6, with 10 bases that match TRBD1. J gave up 7 bases and V 5 bases, and 8 bases lay outside the gene matches. The CDR3 has 16 amino acids. The germline gives CDR1 SGHVS, CDR2 FQNEAQ. CDR3 region: CASSERPGQGNSPLHF. The CDR3 DNA reads TGTGCCAGCAGCGAGAGGCCGGGACAGGGGAATTCACCCCTCCACTTT.

This clonotype was recorded many times. This rearrangement joins TRBV12-3 or TRBV12-4 to TRBJ1-2; 9 bases agree with TRBD1. V was pared by 10 bases and J by 5 bases, with 17 bases of the junction left unmatched. The CDR3 has 16 residues. The DNA for the CDR3 is TGTGCCACCAGAGAAGCCGGGACAGGGAAAGGATATGGCTACACCTTC. Translation gives CATREAGTGKGYGYTF.

This clonotype was detected many times. The rearrangement links TRBV12-3 or TRBV12-4 to TRBJ2-7; D is perhaps TRBD1 (7 bases). Trimming removed 2 bases from V and 9 bases from J, with 20 bases in between. CDR3 size: 15 residues. CDR3 protein: CASSLRAGGQFRQYF. The CDR3 DNA follows: TGTGCCAGCAGTTTACGGGCAGGGGGGCAGTTCAGGCAGTACTTC.

Many counts were recorded for this clonotype. The CDR3 bases are TGTGCCAGCAGCTTGGGCGGGACAGGGGGCTCCTATAATTCACCCCTCCACTTT. Its protein is CASSLGGTGGSYNSPLHF. The chain recombines TRBV7-2 with TRBJ1-6, with 11 bases matching TRBD1. V was clipped by 3 bases and J by 0 bases; unmatched bases: 4. The CDR3 has 18 amino acids. The germline V gene has CDR1 SGHTA and CDR2 FQGNSA.

The chain combines TRBV14 with TRBJ1-3; D is undetermined. Germline V gene sequence: CDR1 SGHDN, CDR2 FVKESK. The V gene lost 3 bases and the J gene lost 0 bases, with 9 bases spanning the gap. CDR3 length equals 15 residues. CDR3 residues: CASSQVGFSGNTIYF. CDR3 DNA sequence: TGTGCCAGCAGCCAGGTTGGATTCTCTGGAAACACCATATATTTT.

This clonotype was seen only a few times. The chain combines TRBV20-1 with TRBJ1-2; D gene ambiguous. Trimming took off 0 bases at V and 8 bases at J, with 13 bases between the two ends. CDR1 DFQATT and CDR2 SNEGSKA come from the germline V gene (reference sequence). The CDR3 is 13 amino acids. The CDR3, as DNA: TGCAGTGCTAGAGAACGGTCTCCTCGCGGCTACACCTTC. This encodes CSARERSPRGYTF.

Concerning this clonotype itself: This may be a read error: a much more frequent sequence differs by one nucleotide. In DNA, the CDR3 is TGTGCCAGCAGCCTAATGACTAGCGGGGGACCCGGGGAGCGGTTTTTT. It translates to CASSLMTSGGPGERFF. The rearrangement uses TRBV3-1 and TRBJ2-2; 12 bases fit TRBD2. In germline, CDR1 is LGHDT, CDR2 YNNKEL (reference sequence). The CDR3 runs to 16 residues.

The sample holds a few counts of this clonotype. The genes are TRBV12-3 or TRBV12-4 and TRBJ1-4; D unclear. The CDR3 extends over 16 amino acids. Trimming cost V 4 bases and J 7 bases, with 19 bases left between them. The CDR3: CASSSGRRARGEKLFF. Written as DNA, the CDR3 is TGTGCCAGCAGTTCGGGTAGGAGGGCGCGGGGTGAAAAACTGTTTTTT.

Ten or more counts support this clonotype. The chain combines TRBV12-3 or TRBV12-4 with TRBJ1-4; no clear D gene. V shed 6 bases and J shed 0 bases, with 8 bases lying between them. CDR3 length: 14 residues. The DNA of the CDR3 is TGTGCCAGCAGCAAACTGTCAACTAATGAAAAACTGTTTTTT. It specifies CASSKLSTNEKLFF.

CDR3: CASSSSGVYSYNEQFF. CDR3 DNA sequence: TGCGCCAGCAGCTCGAGCGGGGTTTACTCCTACAATGAGCAGTTCTTC. This sequence joins TRBV5-1 and TRBJ2-1, with 7 positions matching TRBD2. After removal of 3 bases from V and 0 bases from J, the junction contained 6 bases not matched to a gene. The germline V gene encodes CDR1 SGHRS and CDR2 YFSETQ. The CDR3 length is 16 residues.

There are a few counts of this clonotype. A much larger clone differs by one base, so this may be a read error. The chain joins TRBV12-3 or TRBV12-4 to TRBJ2-3; 8 nucleotides line up with TRBD2. This CDR3 has 16 amino acids. Unmatched junction bases numbered 9, after V lost 5 bases and J lost 2 bases. The CDR3 reads CASSPGRAGATDTQYF. The CDR3 DNA is TGTGCCAGCAGTCCGGGACGAGCGGGGGCCACAGATACGCAGTATTTT.

V usage is TRBV6-2 or TRBV6-3 and J usage is TRBJ2-7; D is uncertain. Trimming pared 10 bases from V and 0 bases from J, leaving 10 bases between. The CDR3 covers 12 residues. CDR1 and CDR2 (germline): MNHEY, SVGEGT. The CDR3 here is CAIHDGSYEQYF. The CDR3 DNA sequence: TGTGCCATCCACGACGGCTCCTACGAGCAGTACTTC.